Following are 19 T cell receptor beta chains from one sample sequenced in a study of blood T cell repertoires in COVID-19. Sequencing was performed with immunoSEQ multiplex PCR; in TCRdb, only in-frame clones are kept and a portion is missing. The table shows over 300,000 clones, with roughly nine tenths occurring only once. The sample taken for sequencing was peripheral blood. The receptor source for this set is a man aged 40-50 years with acute or convalescent COVID-19.

J is TRBJ1-1 and V is TRBV7-9, with D unclear. The CDR3 consists of 14 residues. V was shortened by 1 base and J by 2 bases, with 8 bases between the two germline ends. Germline-derived CDR1 and CDR2 are SEHNR and FQNEAQ (reference sequence). The CDR3 nucleotides are TGTGCCAGCAGCTTAGTGGGCAGCAACACTGAAGCTTTCTTT. It specifies CASSLVGSNTEAFF.

This clone was observed a single time. This rearrangement joins TRBV4-1 to TRBJ1-1; possibly TRBD1 for D (5 bases). CDR3 length: 15 residues. V was trimmed by 3 bases and J by 4 bases, leaving 15 bases between them. Germline CDR1 MGHRA, CDR2 YSYEKL. CDR3 DNA: TGCGCCAGCAGCCAGAGGACATCAAGGAGCACTGAAGCTTTCTTT. Its translation: CASSQRTSRSTEAFF.

The V gene is TRBV11-3, the J gene TRBJ1-6; D is unresolved. The CDR3 is 14 residues long. The germline gives CDR1 SGHNT, CDR2 YENEEA. Trimming cost V 5 bases and J 0 bases, with 5 bases left between them. CDR3 coding DNA: TGTGCCAGCAGCGGGAGCTCCTATAATTCACCCCTCCACTTT. Amino acid sequence: CASSGSSYNSPLHF.

CDR3 amino acids: CASSAQGENYGYTF. The CDR3 DNA sequence: TGTGCCAGTAGTGCGCAGGGGGAGAACTATGGCTACACCTTC. V gene TRBV19 combines with J gene TRBJ1-2, with 7 bases lining up with TRBD1. Unmatched junction bases numbered 5, after V lost 5 bases and J lost 2 bases. This CDR3 has 14 residues. Germline V CDR1 and CDR2: LNHDA, SQIVND (reference sequence).

This rearrangement joins TRBV27 to TRBJ2-1; 7 bases match TRBD1. Germline lookup yields CDR1 MNHEY and CDR2 SMNVEV (reference sequence). CDR3 length equals 14 residues. Trimming took 1 base from V and 4 from J; bases not matched to a gene: 1. CDR3 DNA: TGTGCCAGCAGTTTATACAGGGGTTACAATGAGCAGTTCTTC. Translated: CASSLYRGYNEQFF.

The rearrangement joins TRBV4-3 to TRBJ2-7; D possibly corresponds to TRBD2 (5 bases). Germline V gene sequence: CDR1 LGHNA, CDR2 YSLEER. Trimming removed 0 bases from V and 4 bases from J, with 13 bases in between. This CDR3 is built from 15 residues. CDR3 coding DNA: TGCGCCAGCAGCCAAGAGTACGGACTTGATTACGAGCAGTACTTC. Translating gives CASSQEYGLDYEQYF.

V and J are TRBV28 and TRBJ2-7; D possibly corresponds to TRBD1 (6 bases). The CDR3 has 13 amino acids. V was shortened by 5 bases and J by 2 bases, with 10 bases between the two germline ends. The germline V gene has CDR1 MDHEN and CDR2 SYDVKM. The CDR3 spells CASSRQAPYEQYF. For the CDR3, the DNA is TGTGCCAGCAGTCGACAGGCACCCTACGAGCAGTACTTC.

This rearrangement joins TRBV19 to TRBJ2-1; D not resolved. The germline V gene encodes CDR1 LNHDA and CDR2 SQIVND (reference sequence). Trimming pared 4 bases from V and 5 bases from J, leaving 18 bases between. The length of the CDR3 is 16 residues. CDR3 region: CASSNDRRLPDNEQFF. DNA for the CDR3: TGTGCCAGTAGTAATGACCGTAGACTCCCGGACAATGAGCAGTTCTTC.

This rearrangement joins TRBV6-6 to TRBJ1-4; 8 positions match TRBD1. The CDR3 length is 15 residues. CDR1 and CDR2 from the germline V gene are MNHNY and SVGAGI (reference sequence). Germline trimming cut 5 bases from V and 7 bases from J; bases unmatched to any gene: 9. CDR3 DNA sequence: TGTGCCAGCAGTAAACAGGGGGTAGTCGGTGAAAAACTGTTTTTT. The encoded protein is CASSKQGVVGEKLFF.

The J gene is TRBJ1-2, the V gene TRBV5-4; 8 bases map to TRBD1. Per germline, CDR1 SGHNT and CDR2 YYREEE (reference sequence). The CDR3 is made up of 13 amino acids. V gave up 3 bases and J gave up 5 bases; unmatched junction bases: 3. The DNA for the CDR3 is TGTGCCAGCAGCTCTAGGACAGGGTATGGCTACACCTTC. Residues: CASSSRTGYGYTF.

V is TRBV7-8 and J is TRBJ1-4, with TRBD1 matching 9 bases. Per germline, CDR1 SGHVS and CDR2 FQNEAQ. V lost 5 bases to trimming and J lost 7 bases; unmatched junction nucleotides: 5. The CDR3 is made up of 14 amino acids. DNA for the CDR3: TGTGCCAGCAGCAGGGACAGGGACGGTGAAAAACTGTTTTTT. As protein: CASSRDRDGEKLFF.

The count of this clone is one. The V and J genes are TRBV5-1 and TRBJ2-7, with D tentatively TRBD1 (6 bases). This CDR3 has 14 amino acids. V was cut by 0 bases and J by 2 bases, with 9 bases left in between. Germline-derived CDR1 and CDR2 are SGHRS and YFSETQ. The CDR3 sequence: CASSLEQGPYEQYF. The CDR3 DNA follows: TGCGCCAGCAGCTTGGAACAGGGCCCCTACGAGCAGTACTTC.

The V call is TRBV4-1, the J call TRBJ2-1; 10 bases are shared with TRBD1. Trimming cost V 2 bases and J 7 bases; bases outside gene matches: 5. The CDR3 extends over 15 amino acids. The germline V gene encodes CDR1 MGHRA and CDR2 YSYEKL. CDR3 amino acids: CASSQTGTGENEQFF. As DNA, the CDR3 is TGCGCCAGCAGCCAAACCGGGACAGGGGAAAATGAGCAGTTCTTC.

The CDR3 loop is CASSLLAQPGDTQYF. In DNA form, the CDR3 reads TGTGCCAGCAGTTTGCTAGCTCAACCGGGGGATACGCAGTATTTT. V is TRBV28 and J is TRBJ2-3; a possible D gene is TRBD2 (5 bases). The V end lost 3 bases, the J end lost 6 bases, and 16 bases lay between the germline ends. The CDR3 length is 15 residues. CDR1 MDHEN and CDR2 SYDVKM come from the germline V gene.

The rearrangement links TRBV29-1 to TRBJ2-7; 13 positions match TRBD2. From germline, CDR1 is SQVTM and CDR2 ANQGSEA. Trimming removed 3 bases from V and 7 bases from J; junction bases left unmatched: 0. This CDR3 is built from 12 residues. CDR3 loop: CSVEGLAGEQYF. The CDR3 DNA sequence: TGCAGCGTTGAGGGACTAGCGGGAGAGCAGTACTTC.

The V and J genes are TRBV5-5 and TRBJ2-7, with D perhaps matching TRBD2 (7 bases). The V end lost 2 bases, the J end lost 6 bases, and 21 bases lay between the germline ends. This CDR3 contains 16 residues. Germline V lookup: CDR1 SGHKS, CDR2 YYEKEE (reference sequence). In nucleotides, the CDR3 is TGTGCCAGCAGCTTCGTACCGGGGGGCAGTTATAGCGAGCAGTACTTC. Its translation: CASSFVPGGSYSEQYF.

This clone was counted a few times. This sample includes further DNA sequences coding for the same CDR3. V gene TRBV6-4 combines with J gene TRBJ2-3, with 9 positions matching TRBD2. CDR1 and CDR2 (germline): MRHNA, SNTAGT. The trim removed 2 bases at V and 5 bases at J, leaving 5 bases unmatched. This CDR3 has 15 residues. The CDR3, as DNA: TGTGCCAGCAGTGACGGCGGGGGGGCTGGAGATACGCAGTATTTT. Protein: CASSDGGGAGDTQYF.

The CDR3 DNA is TGTGCCAGCAGCCCTAGTGGGGGGGCGCGAACCGGGGAGCTGTTTTTT. Encoded protein: CASSPSGGARTGELFF. The V call is TRBV9, the J call TRBJ2-2; D may be TRBD2 (7 bases). Trimming cost V 4 bases and J 5 bases, with 18 bases left between them. Germline V gene sequence: CDR1 SGDLS, CDR2 YYNGEE. This CDR3 is built from 16 residues.

In this sample, this clone turned up once. The rearrangement joins TRBV5-1 to TRBJ2-2, with TRBD1 matching over 7 bases. CDR3 length equals 14 residues. Germline values: CDR1 SGHRS, CDR2 YFSETQ. Trimming at V came to 3 bases and at J to 2 bases, leaving 1 base not matched to a gene. CDR3 amino acids: CASSWDSNTGELFF. In DNA, the CDR3 is TGCGCCAGCAGCTGGGACAGCAACACCGGGGAGCTGTTTTTT. Full variable domain (remainder filled in from reference TRBV5-1 and TRBJ2-2): KAGVTQTPRYLIKTRGQQVTLSCSPISGHRSVSWYQQTPGQGLQFLFEYFSETQRNKGNFPGRFSGRQFSNSRSEMNVSTLELGDSALYLCASSWDSNTGELFFGEGSRLTVL.